The TCR beta chain under discussion was sequenced for a study of blood T cell repertoires in COVID-19. Study details: Some COVID-19 samples were acute and others convalescent; all came from the United States, Italy and Spain. PBMCs, B-cell-depleted T cells, or T cells provided the cDNA or gDNA that made up the material.

The study assigned cohorts using participant-reported clinical history. On this clone: Other DNA sequences in the sample encode the same CDR3.

Some clones are missing from TCRdb's copy, which holds only in-frame ones; the method was immunoSEQ multiplex PCR. This table holds 350,000 to 450,000 clones, over 85% found once. This clonotype was obtained from a woman aged 30 to 39 who had recovered from COVID-19. What was sequenced was PBMCs or T cells enriched from blood (not recorded which).

This chain's CDR3 is CATSDRGYGYTF. The CDR3 bases are TGTGCCACCAGTGATAGGGGCTATGGCTACACCTTC. The chain joins TRBV24-1 to TRBJ1-2; D is perhaps TRBD1 (5 bases). The V end was cut by 3 bases, the J end by 4 bases, with 5 bases between. Germline V gene data show CDR1 as KGHDR and CDR2 as SFDVKD. This CDR3 has 12 amino acids.